The 6 T cell receptor beta chains reported below all come from one sample, sequenced in a study of shared clonotypes between healthy human individuals. Repertoires were generated with immunoSEQ multiplex PCR, while TCRdb's copy carries only in-frame clones and drops some. This sample has over a million clones; approximately 98.5% occur once, and the top ten carry roughly 0.35%. Sequencing used naive CD4+ T cells sorted from blood. As for subset: CD45RA+ positively selected. The receptors were gathered from a man younger than 45 in good health.

The V call is TRBV6-5, the J call TRBJ2-6; maybe TRBD1 (5 bases). CDR1 MNHEY and CDR2 SVGAGI come from the germline V gene. CDR3 length: 15 residues. V was trimmed by 2 bases and J by 2 bases, leaving 7 bases between them. DNA for the CDR3: TGTGCCAGCAGTTACCCAGGGACTGGGGCCAACGTCCTGACTTTC. Its translation is CASSYPGTGANVLTF.

The chain recombines TRBV7-9 with TRBJ2-1, with 7 bases that match TRBD2. After removal of 0 bases from V and 5 bases from J, the junction contained 7 bases not matched to a gene. Germline lookup yields CDR1 SEHNR and CDR2 FQNEAQ (reference sequence). This CDR3 spans 16 amino acids. Here the CDR3 reads CASSLAEGGSHNEQFF. Written as DNA, the CDR3 is TGTGCCAGCAGCTTAGCGGAAGGCGGGAGCCACAATGAGCAGTTCTTC.

The gene calls are TRBV5-6 and TRBJ2-2, with D unresolved. The germline V gene has CDR1 SGHDT and CDR2 YYEEEE. Trimming removed 0 bases from V and 0 bases from J, with 18 bases in between. CDR3 size: 19 residues. The CDR3 here is CASSLVPFPWDTNTGELFF. Here the CDR3 DNA reads TGTGCCAGCAGCTTGGTTCCGTTCCCATGGGATACGAACACCGGGGAGCTGTTTTTT.

The chain links TRBV19 to TRBJ1-1, with D possibly matching TRBD1 (6 bases). In germline, CDR1 is LNHDA, CDR2 SQIVND (reference sequence). This CDR3 spans 14 amino acids. The V end was cut by 5 bases, the J end by 3 bases, with 13 bases between. The CDR3 DNA reads TGTGCCAGTAGTCCAGGGGCTCCGTACACTGAAGCTTTCTTT. Its protein product is CASSPGAPYTEAFF.

The gene calls are TRBV11-3 and TRBJ1-1; no definite D call. The CDR3 covers 13 residues. Trimming pared 5 bases from V and 0 bases from J, leaving 7 bases between. Germline V gene lookup returns CDR1 SGHNT and CDR2 YENEEA. The CDR3 sequence: CASSADMNTEAFF. CDR3 DNA: TGTGCCAGCAGCGCAGATATGAACACTGAAGCTTTCTTT.

The genes are TRBV11-1 and TRBJ2-3; 11 bases are a match to TRBD1. V lost 3 bases, J lost 6 bases, and 8 bases stayed unmatched. The CDR3 length is 16 residues. The germline V gene encodes CDR1 SGHAT and CDR2 FQDESV (reference sequence). This chain's CDR3 is CASSLTGTGGADTQYF. The CDR3 coding sequence is TGTGCCAGCAGCTTGACCGGGACAGGGGGTGCGGATACGCAGTATTTT.